A single sample gave rise to the 15 T cell receptor beta chains below, sequenced in a study of CD4 T cells in relation to SARS-CoV-2 and coronaviruses. Their target antigens are unknown. TCRdb keeps only in-frame clones here, not all; method: immunoSEQ multiplex PCR. In the table there are about 36,000 clones, approximately 80% of which are singletons. The sequenced material came from naive CD4+ T cells from PBMCs, cultured in vitro. Subset of the sample: naive CD4+ T cells isolated by negative enrichment. The receptors were gathered from an adult with COVID-19.

V is TRBV28 and J is TRBJ1-5; D is possibly TRBD1 (6 bases). CDR1 MDHEN and CDR2 SYDVKM come from the germline V gene. The CDR3 runs 15 residues. V was cut by 5 bases and J by 6 bases, with 17 bases left in between. CDR3 DNA sequence: TGTGCCAGCAGTAGTCTCGACGGAGGGGGTCAGCCCCAGCATTTT. This sequence encodes CASSSLDGGGQPQHF.

The J gene is TRBJ2-3, the V gene TRBV5-4; 8 nucleotides agree with TRBD2. V was pared by 4 bases and J by 2 bases, with 6 bases of the junction left unmatched. Germline CDR1 SGHNT, CDR2 YYREEE (reference sequence). The CDR3 totals 15 residues. The CDR3 nucleotides read TGTGCCAGCAGCGCCGGGGGGGGGCCCACAGATACGCAGTATTTT. Translation gives CASSAGGGPTDTQYF.

This chain connects TRBV27 to TRBJ2-5; 11 positions match TRBD1. Germline V gene sequence: CDR1 MNHEY, CDR2 SMNVEV (reference sequence). Trimming removed 7 bases from V and 5 bases from J; junction bases left unmatched: 3. The CDR3 sequence is 13 residues long. For the CDR3, the DNA is TGTGCCAGCACCCGGGACAGGGGGGAGACCCAGTACTTC. It yields the protein CASTRDRGETQYF.

This chain joins TRBV6-5 and TRBJ2-3; 8 bases are shared with TRBD2. This CDR3 spans 15 amino acids. V lost 10 bases and J lost 3; bases outside the gene matches: 12. The germline V gene has CDR1 MNHEY and CDR2 SVGAGI. CDR3 in DNA: TGTGCCACCACGGACCCCGGGACTAGAACAGATACGCAGTATTTT. Amino acids: CATTDPGTRTDTQYF.

This sequence joins TRBV18 and TRBJ2-1, with D possibly being TRBD2 (6 bases). This CDR3 has 14 residues. From germline, CDR1 is KGHSH and CDR2 LQKENI. Trimming stripped 4 bases from V and 2 bases from J, with 9 bases between. Here the CDR3 reads CASSLAAAYNEQFF. The CDR3 DNA follows: TGTGCCAGCTCACTAGCGGCAGCCTACAATGAGCAGTTCTTC. Full variable domain (missing parts from reference TRBV18 and TRBJ2-1): NAGVMQNPRHLVRRRGQEARLRCSPMKGHSHVYWYRQLPEEGLKFMVYLQKENIIDESGMPKERFSAEFPKEGPSILRIQQVVRGDSAAYFCASSLAAAYNEQFFGPGTRLTVL.

The genes are TRBV7-2 and TRBJ1-1; D is undetermined. The V and J ends lost 5 bases and 5 bases respectively, with 12 bases between them. The V gene's germline CDR1 is SGHTA and CDR2 FQGNSA. The CDR3 has 13 amino acids. CDR3 sequence (DNA): TGTGCCAGCAGCGTGGGCCAGCCGACTGAAGCTTTCTTT. Its protein is CASSVGQPTEAFF. Full variable domain (missing parts from reference TRBV7-2 and TRBJ1-1): GAGVSQSPSNKVTEKGKDVELRCDPISGHTALYWYRQSLGQGLEFLIYFQGNSAPDKSGLPSDRFSAERTGGSVSTLTIQRTQQEDSAVYLCASSVGQPTEAFFGQGTRLTVV.

This sequence joins TRBV7-9 and TRBJ2-5, with 9 bases matching TRBD2. CDR3 length equals 17 residues. The germline V gene encodes CDR1 SEHNR and CDR2 FQNEAQ (reference sequence). Trimming removed 5 bases from V and 5 bases from J; junction bases left unmatched: 15. CDR3 sequence: CASSRTYGGRAEETQYF. The CDR3 region has the DNA TGTGCCAGCAGCCGAACCTATGGCGGGAGGGCCGAGGAGACCCAGTACTTC.

The chain links TRBV2 to TRBJ2-1; no clear D gene. CDR3 length: 10 amino acids. V was shortened by 8 bases and J by 14 bases, with 13 bases between the two germline ends. Looked up from germline, CDR1 is SNHLY and CDR2 is FYNNEI. CDR3 DNA: TGTGCCAGCGCGACGTCATGGGAGTTCTTC. Encoded protein: CASATSWEFF.

The chain uses TRBV19 and TRBJ2-1, with 9 bases matching TRBD2. The CDR3 loop spans 15 amino acids. Looked up from germline, CDR1 is LNHDA and CDR2 is SQIVND (reference sequence). Losses at the gene ends were 5 bases for V and 4 bases for J; bases not matched to a gene: 6. As DNA, the CDR3 is TGTGCCAGTAGTTATAGCGGGAGCTTTTACAATGAGCAGTTCTTC. This codes for CASSYSGSFYNEQFF.

The gene calls are TRBV6-5 and TRBJ2-1, with 7 bases matching TRBD2. V dropped 10 bases and J dropped 0; count of bases not matched to a gene: 9. The length of the CDR3 is 15 residues. Germline values: CDR1 MNHEY, CDR2 SVGAGI. The CDR3 DNA follows: TGTGCCATCTACACTAGCGCTAGCTCCTACAATGAGCAGTTCTTC. It specifies CAIYTSASSYNEQFF.

The chain is built from TRBV7-9 and TRBJ2-5; 13 positions match TRBD2. Losses at the gene ends were 6 bases for V and 4 bases for J; bases not matched to a gene: 8. The CDR3 length is 16 residues. Germline CDR1 is SEHNR and CDR2 is FQNEAQ (reference sequence). CDR3 nucleotides: TGTGCCAGCAGATCCGGACTAGCGGGAGTTGGAGAGACCCAGTACTTC. Its protein product is CASRSGLAGVGETQYF.

The V and J genes are TRBV18 and TRBJ1-1, with 7 bases that match TRBD1. V was clipped by 4 bases and J by 0 bases; unmatched bases: 2. The CDR3 spans 14 residues. The germline gives CDR1 KGHSH, CDR2 LQKENI. The CDR3 DNA reads TGTGCCAGCTCACAGGGACAGATGAACACTGAAGCTTTCTTT. Translation: CASSQGQMNTEAFF.

The chain combines TRBV28 with TRBJ1-4, with D maybe TRBD1 (6 bases). V lost 4 bases to trimming and J lost 0 bases, with 15 bases between them. The CDR3 is 17 amino acids. Germline V gene sequence: CDR1 MDHEN, CDR2 SYDVKM. This CDR3 reads CASSSVPGHSTNEKLFF. The CDR3 DNA sequence: TGTGCCAGCAGTTCAGTACCGGGACACTCAACTAATGAAAAACTGTTTTTT.

The chain links TRBV6-5 to TRBJ2-7; D is undetermined. From germline, CDR1 is MNHEY and CDR2 SVGAGI. Trimming removed 9 bases from V and 2 bases from J, with 14 bases in between. The length of the CDR3 is 13 residues. Here the CDR3 DNA reads TGTGCCAGACCCTACCTAAGGACCTACGAGCAGTACTTC. Protein product: CARPYLRTYEQYF.

This chain connects TRBV3-1 (or the pseudogene TRBV3-2) to TRBJ1-3; D is possibly TRBD1 (5 bases). CDR1 is LGHDT, CDR2 YNNKEL, per germline (reference sequence). This CDR3 contains 14 residues. V lost 4 bases and J 0 bases, leaving 7 bases between the germline ends. Here the CDR3 reads CASSPQGSGNTIYF. The CDR3 DNA is TGTGCCAGCAGCCCCCAGGGCTCTGGAAACACCATATATTTT.